Listed below are T cell receptor beta chains from one sample, sequenced in a study of OX40 agonist ivuxolimab in advanced cancers. The method was immunoSEQ multiplex PCR; TCRdb's version includes in-frame clones alone and lacks a portion of them. The sample comprises tens of thousands of clones, around 93% of which are singletons, and roughly 15% rests with the top ten. The sample was CD4+ or CD8+ T cells sorted from blood, taken in a trial of the OX40 agonist ivuxolimab. The receptor source for this set is an adult with an advanced solid tumor such as melanoma, head and neck, liver or kidney cancer. CDR3s include the opening cysteine and the closing phenylalanine or tryptophan. A D gene is named only where the DNA matches it firmly. Size is omitted from some rows. Given values are once, few, many or a class for expanded clones.

NA	NA	TRBV18	TRBJ1-1	CASSPRRDGTEAFF	TGTGCCAGCTCACCCCGCCGGGACGGCACTGAAGCTTTCTTT
TRBD2	NA	TRBV15	TRBJ2-7	CATSRGLAGNEQYF	TGTGCCACCAGCAGAGGACTAGCCGGCAACGAGCAGTACTTC
NA	NA	TRBV11-2	TRBJ2-7	CASSLALFYEQYF	TGTGCCAGCAGCTTAGCCTTATTCTACGAGCAGTACTTC
NA	NA	TRBV5-1	TRBJ1-1	CASIGGNTEAFF	TGCGCCAGCATCGGGGGGAACACTGAAGCTTTCTTT
TRBD2	NA	TRBV7-9	TRBJ2-5	CASRGREGRETQYF	TGTGCCAGCAGAGGGCGGGAGGGCCGAGAGACCCAGTACTTC
NA	NA	TRBV27	TRBJ1-4	CASSLSQVSNTEKLFF	TGTGCCAGCAGTTTATCACAGGTCTCCAACACGGAAAAACTGTTTTTT
NA	NA	TRBV28	TRBJ2-1	CASSLWSSSPLGDEQFF	TGTGCCAGCAGTTTATGGTCTAGCTCCCCGCTGGGGGATGAGCAGTTCTTC
NA	NA	TRBV4-2	TRBJ1-5	CASSPTLSYSNQPQHF	TGTGCCAGCAGCCCGACACTTAGCTATAGCAATCAGCCCCAGCATTTT
NA	NA	TRBV2	TRBJ2-6	CASSPRPVSGANVLTF	TGTGCCAGCAGCCCGAGGCCAGTCTCTGGGGCCAACGTCCTGACTTTC
NA	NA	TRBV29-1	TRBJ1-2	CSVEGGADGYTF	TGCAGCGTTGAAGGGGGGGCCGATGGCTACACCTTC
NA	NA	TRBV7-3	TRBJ2-5	CASIPRDQETQYF	TGTGCCAGCATCCCCCGGGACCAAGAGACCCAGTACTTC
NA	NA	TRBV28	TRBJ1-1	CASSLFKGTNTEAFF	TGTGCCAGCAGTTTATTCAAAGGGACGAACACTGAAGCTTTCTTT
NA	once	TRBV11-2	TRBJ2-7	CASSFPLFGIEQYF	TGTGCCAGCAGCTTCCCCCTTTTCGGGATCGAGCAGTACTTC
NA	NA	TRBV6-1	TRBJ1-5	CASSGRGGLYSNQPQHF	TGTGCCAGCAGTGGAAGGGGGGGGCTTTATAGCAATCAGCCCCAGCATTTT
NA	NA	TRBV19	TRBJ1-2	CASSIGLNGYTF	TGTGCCAGTAGTATAGGGCTCAATGGCTACACCTTC
NA	NA	TRBV9	TRBJ2-7	CASGAGGGEQYF	TGTGCCAGCGGGGCGGGCGGTGGCGAGCAGTACTTC
TRBD1	NA	TRBV19	TRBJ2-5	CASSAGTVQETQYF	TGTGCCAGTAGTGCCGGGACAGTCCAAGAGACCCAGTACTTC
NA	NA	TRBV4-1	TRBJ2-7	CASSQVGGYEQYF	TGCGCCAGCAGCCAAGTTGGCGGTTACGAGCAGTACTTC
TRBD2	NA	TRBV27	TRBJ2-1	CASNQASGDYNEQFF	TGTGCCAGCAACCAAGCTAGCGGAGACTACAATGAGCAGTTCTTC
NA	NA	TRBV5-1	TRBJ2-1	CASSLDMGNEQFF	TGCGCCAGCAGCTTGGATATGGGGAATGAGCAGTTCTTC
TRBD2	NA	TRBV4-1	TRBJ2-5	CASSQDPREETQYF	TGCGCCAGCAGCCAAGACCCGCGGGAGGAGACCCAGTACTTC
TRBD1	NA	TRBV10-1	TRBJ2-3	CASSEDRGPMTDTQYF	TGCGCCAGCAGTGAGGACAGGGGGCCTATGACAGATACGCAGTATTTT
TRBD1	NA	TRBV7-9	TRBJ2-1	CASSRTGNEQFF	TGTGCCAGCAGCCGGACAGGGAATGAGCAGTTCTTC
TRBD1	NA	TRBV14	TRBJ2-5	CASKRGTVQETQYF	TGTGCCAGCAAAAGGGGGACAGTCCAAGAGACCCAGTACTTC
TRBD2	NA	TRBV7-2	TRBJ2-2	CASSLGTGRELFTGELFF	TGTGCCAGCAGCTTAGGGACGGGGCGGGAGTTGTTCACCGGGGAGCTGTTTTTT
NA	NA	TRBV21-1	TRBJ2-5	CASSPTSGRAGQETQYF	TGTGCCAGCAGCCCGACTAGCGGGAGGGCCGGTCAAGAGACCCAGTACTTC
NA	NA	TRBV9	TRBJ1-2	CASSHPTGNKLNYGYTF	TGTGCCAGCAGCCACCCTACAGGGAACAAACTTAACTATGGCTACACCTTC
TRBD1	NA	TRBV6-5	TRBJ1-2	CASNGGTGPAYGYTF	TGTGCCAGCAACGGAGGGACAGGACCAGCCTATGGCTACACCTTC
TRBD2	NA	TRBV29-1	TRBJ2-1	CSVEDVHNTGTSKKGPYNEQFF	TGCAGCGTTGAAGACGTACACAACACCGGGACTAGCAAGAAGGGTCCCTACAATGAGCAGTTCTTC
NA	NA	TRBV28	TRBJ2-3	CASSFNGGGSDGGTQYF	TGTGCCAGCAGTTTCAACGGAGGCGGTAGCGACGGGGGTACGCAGTATTTT
NA	NA	TRBV6-5	TRBJ2-1	CASSYSGQGGDEQFF	TGTGCCAGCAGTTACTCGGGGCAGGGTGGGGATGAGCAGTTCTTC
NA	NA	TRBV15	TRBJ1-4	CATSRGGEDEKLFF	TGTGCCACCAGCAGAGGAGGAGAGGATGAAAAACTGTTTTTT
NA	once	TRBV6-5	TRBJ1-2	CASSRGHGYTF	TGTGCCAGCAGCCGCGGGCATGGCTACACCTTC
NA	NA	TRBV7-9	TRBJ2-2	CASSLAYGVGELFF	TGTGCCAGCAGCTTAGCGTACGGTGTAGGGGAGCTGTTTTTT
NA	NA	TRBV4-2	TRBJ1-5	CASSQEMGRHDQPQHF	TGTGCCAGCAGCCAAGAAATGGGCAGGCACGATCAGCCCCAGCATTTT
TRBD2	NA	TRBV6-6	TRBJ2-5	CASRSDGGSETQYF	TGTGCCAGCAGGTCCGACGGCGGGAGTGAGACCCAGTACTTC
NA	NA	TRBV11-2	TRBJ2-3	CASSLVPGYTQYF	TGTGCCAGCAGCTTAGTGCCGGGCTATACGCAGTATTTT
NA	NA	TRBV4-1	TRBJ1-2	CASSQDGRIVAGYTF	TGCGCCAGCAGCCAAGACGGACGAATCGTTGCCGGCTACACCTTC
NA	few	TRBV5-1	TRBJ2-3	CASSLAGPPDTQYF	TGCGCCAGCAGCTTGGCTGGGCCCCCAGATACGCAGTATTTT